Each of the 22 T cell receptor beta chains below was sequenced from the same sample in a study of blood T cell repertoires in COVID-19. This table comes from immunoSEQ multiplex PCR, and its TCRdb copy is limited to in-frame clones, with some not included. The data hold 190,000 or so clones, with around 85% observed a single time. The sequencing sample was made of peripheral blood. All receptors come from a woman over 75 with acute or convalescent COVID-19.

The CDR3 region is CSVERPGLSTEAFF. In nucleotides, the CDR3 is TGCAGCGTTGAACGACCAGGGTTAAGCACTGAAGCTTTCTTT. J is TRBJ1-1 and V is TRBV29-1, with D possibly matching TRBD1 (5 bases). Trimming shortened V by 2 bases and J by 4 bases, and 14 bases separated the two germline ends. Germline assignment: CDR1 SQVTM and CDR2 ANQGSEA. The CDR3 length is 14 residues.

The rearrangement joins TRBV11-3 to TRBJ2-7, with 9 positions matching TRBD2. CDR3 length equals 14 residues. CDR1 is SGHNT, CDR2 YENEEA, per germline. V was pared by 5 bases and J by 3 bases, with 5 bases of the junction left unmatched. This chain's CDR3 is CASSASGGLYEQYF. The CDR3, as DNA: TGTGCCAGCAGCGCGAGCGGGGGGCTCTACGAGCAGTACTTC. The full variable domain, with the rest looked up from reference TRBV11-3 and TRBJ2-7, is EAGVVQSPRYKIIEKKQPVAFWCNPISGHNTLYWYLQNLGQGPELLIRYENEEAVDDSQLPKDRFSAERLKGVDSTLKIQPAELGDSAVYLCASSASGGLYEQYFGPGTRLTVT.

The CDR3 nucleotides read TGTGCCAGCAGCTTAGAAGCTTACAATGAGCAGTTCTTC. Its translation: CASSLEAYNEQFF. This chain links TRBV13 with TRBJ2-1; unclear D gene. The CDR3 is 13 residues long. Germline values: CDR1 PRHDT, CDR2 FYEKMQ (reference sequence). Trimming cost V 1 base and J 4 bases, with 5 bases left between them. Full variable domain (remainder filled in from reference TRBV13 and TRBJ2-1): AAGVIQSPRHLIKEKRETATLKCYPIPRHDTVYWYQQGPGQDPQFLISFYEKMQSDKGSIPDRFSAQQFSDYHSELNMSSLELGDSALYFCASSLEAYNEQFFGPGTRLTVL.

This chain links TRBV7-2 with TRBJ2-5; a possible D gene is TRBD1 (6 bases). Trimming shortened V by 2 bases and J by 5 bases, and 15 bases separated the two germline ends. CDR1 and CDR2 (germline): SGHTA, FQGNSA. This CDR3 is 15 amino acids long. The CDR3 region is CASSLSPGVGETQYF. CDR3 DNA sequence: TGTGCCAGCAGCTTAAGTCCAGGGGTAGGGGAGACCCAGTACTTC.

CDR3 region: CASSIKTGAGNTIYF. DNA for the CDR3: TGTGCCAGCAGCATCAAGACAGGGGCGGGAAACACCATATATTTT. V is TRBV5-4 and J is TRBJ1-3; 8 nucleotides match TRBD1. This CDR3 has 15 amino acids. J lost 4 bases, V lost 4 bases, and 7 bases had no gene match. The germline V gene has CDR1 SGHNT and CDR2 YYREEE (reference sequence).

This clone was observed a handful of times. The J gene is TRBJ2-1, the V gene TRBV18, with a weak D call TRBD2 (6 bases). The germline V gene has CDR1 KGHSH and CDR2 LQKENI. This CDR3 is 16 amino acids long. V gave up 5 bases and J gave up 6 bases, with 20 bases separating them. The CDR3 DNA sequence: TGTGCCAGCTCAGGCGTGGGGAGGACGATGGGCAATGAGCAGTTCTTC. It yields the protein CASSGVGRTMGNEQFF.

The chain recombines TRBV7-9 with TRBJ2-7, with 10 bases identical to TRBD1. The CDR3 spans 17 residues. V lost 4 bases and J lost 4; bases outside the gene matches: 13. CDR1 and CDR2 (germline): SEHNR, FQNEAQ (reference sequence). The CDR3 here is CASSSHYQDRGFYEQYF. For the CDR3, the DNA is TGTGCCAGCAGCTCCCATTATCAGGACAGGGGGTTTTACGAGCAGTACTTC.

The chain is built from TRBV6-2 or TRBV6-3 and TRBJ2-1; 9 bases align to TRBD2. V was clipped by 2 bases and J by 10 bases; unmatched bases: 12. CDR1 and CDR2 from the germline V gene are MNHEY and SVGEGT. This CDR3 is built from 16 residues. The chain's CDR3 is CASSYVLGGSGGEQFF. The CDR3 coding sequence is TGTGCCAGCAGTTACGTTTTGGGGGGCAGCGGGGGGGAGCAGTTCTTC.

This chain uses TRBV6-2 or TRBV6-3 with TRBJ1-3; tentatively, D is TRBD1 (6 bases). The CDR3 is 15 amino acids. V shed 5 bases and J shed 4 bases, with 15 bases lying between them. Germline assignment: CDR1 MNHEY and CDR2 SVGEGT. CDR3 DNA sequence: TGTGCCAGCAGTGGTACAGGGAAATCCGGAAACACCATATATTTT. Amino acids: CASSGTGKSGNTIYF.

The CDR3 coding sequence is TGTGCCAGCAGTTACTCGACTCCTGAGCGCTACAATGAGCAGTTCTTC. It is translated as CASSYSTPERYNEQFF. The chain uses TRBV6-5 and TRBJ2-1; no clear D. The CDR3 spans 16 residues. Per germline, CDR1 MNHEY and CDR2 SVGAGI. Trimming took off 0 bases at V and 3 bases at J, with 12 bases between the two ends.

CDR3 sequence (DNA): TGTGCCAGCAGCCAAGAGTTCGGGGGTTCTGGAAACACCATATATTTT. Amino acid sequence: CASSQEFGGSGNTIYF. The chain recombines TRBV4-2 with TRBJ1-3, with D possibly being TRBD1 (5 bases). Germline CDR1 and CDR2: LGHNA and YNFKEQ. V was cut by 0 bases and J by 1 base, with 10 bases left in between. The CDR3 loop spans 16 amino acids.

This chain links TRBV10-3 with TRBJ2-5, with 8 bases lining up with TRBD2. This CDR3 region has 13 residues. Trimming removed 4 bases from V and 4 bases from J; junction bases left unmatched: 2. Germline CDR1 is ENHRY and CDR2 is SYGVKD. In DNA form, the CDR3 reads TGTGCCATCAGTGTCGGGAGGGGAGAGACCCAGTACTTC. This sequence encodes CAISVGRGETQYF.

The V gene is TRBV7-2, the J gene TRBJ1-2; 7 bases map to TRBD1. The trim removed 8 bases at V and 0 bases at J, leaving 6 bases unmatched. This CDR3 spans 14 amino acids. Germline loops: CDR1 SGHTA, CDR2 FQGNSA. The CDR3 protein is CASATGTANYGYTF. The CDR3, as DNA: TGTGCCAGCGCTACCGGGACAGCTAACTATGGCTACACCTTC.

This clone was observed a handful of times. This rearrangement joins TRBV29-1 to TRBJ2-6, with unresolved D. V was clipped by 4 bases and J by 2 bases, with 9 bases between them. The CDR3 is made up of 14 amino acids. Germline CDR1 and CDR2: SQVTM and ANQGSEA. For the CDR3, the DNA is TGCAGCGTTGTTGAGGAAACTGGGGCCAACGTCCTGACTTTC. Protein product: CSVVEETGANVLTF.

This chain links TRBV10-3 with TRBJ1-2; 10 bases align to TRBD1. After removal of 2 bases from V and 6 bases from J, the junction contained 3 bases not matched to a gene. CDR3 length equals 14 residues. In germline, CDR1 is ENHRY, CDR2 SYGVKD. The CDR3 loop is CAISERQGAHGYTF. DNA for the CDR3: TGTGCCATCAGTGAGAGACAGGGGGCGCATGGCTACACCTTC.

Regarding this clone: The same CDR3 arises from other DNA sequences in this sample as well. CDR3 in amino acids: CASSLPDQPQHF. The CDR3 bases are TGTGCCAGCAGCTTACCCGATCAGCCCCAGCATTTT. The chain uses TRBV7-9 and TRBJ1-5, with D unclear. The CDR3 runs 12 residues. The V end was cut by 2 bases, the J end by 5 bases, with 4 bases between. CDR1 and CDR2 from the germline V gene are SEHNR and FQNEAQ (reference sequence).

This clone was detected many times. The rearrangement uses TRBV2 and TRBJ2-4; no clear D gene. The CDR3 contains 16 residues. Between the trimmed V and J ends, which lost 3 bases and 0 bases, there was a span of 12 bases. The V gene's germline CDR1 is SNHLY and CDR2 FYNNEI. CDR3 amino acids: CASSESSLLAKNIQYF. CDR3 DNA sequence: TGTGCCAGCAGTGAGAGTAGCCTCCTAGCCAAAAACATTCAGTACTTC.

This chain links TRBV2 with TRBJ2-3; TRBD2 matches 7 bases. V dropped 1 base and J dropped 3; count of bases not matched to a gene: 4. The CDR3 is made up of 15 amino acids. Per germline, CDR1 SNHLY and CDR2 FYNNEI. CDR3 sequence: CASSEGGEGTDTQYF. DNA of the CDR3: TGTGCCAGCAGTGAAGGGGGGGAGGGAACAGATACGCAGTATTTT. Full variable domain (outside the CDR3, taken from reference TRBV2 and TRBJ2-3): EPEVTQTPSHQVTQMGQEVILRCVPISNHLYFYWYRQILGQKVEFLVSFYNNEISEKSEIFDDQFSVERPDGSNFTLKIRSTKLEDSAMYFCASSEGGEGTDTQYFGPGTRLTVL.

This clone was recorded a few times. The J gene is TRBJ2-7, the V gene TRBV11-2, with TRBD2 matching over 12 bases. The CDR3 has 15 residues. With V trimmed by 1 base and J by 9 bases, 7 bases remained unmatched. The germline V gene has CDR1 SGHAT and CDR2 FQNNGV. This CDR3 reads CASSLGTSGTSGQYF. CDR3 in DNA: TGTGCCAGCAGCTTAGGGACTAGCGGGACCTCGGGGCAGTACTTC.

The chain links TRBV10-3 to TRBJ1-2; 8 bases match TRBD1. With 5 bases clipped from V and 4 bases from J, the junction kept 6 bases outside the gene matches. Germline-derived CDR1 and CDR2 are ENHRY and SYGVKD. The CDR3 extends over 14 amino acids. CDR3 in DNA: TGTGCCATCAGTCGACAGGGGCCGAGCTATGGCTACACCTTC. Its protein product is CAISRQGPSYGYTF.

The chain couples TRBV5-5 to TRBJ2-5, with D perhaps TRBD1 (5 bases). The CDR3 covers 14 residues. Trimming took 0 bases from V and 1 from J, leaving 7 bases between them. Per the germline V gene, CDR1 is SGHKS and CDR2 is YYEKEE (reference sequence). The CDR3 DNA sequence: TGTGCCAGCAGCTTGGACAGGTCCCAAGAGACCCAGTACTTC. Its protein product is CASSLDRSQETQYF. The variable domain in full, with the rest retrieved from reference TRBV5-5 and TRBJ2-5, is DAGVTQSPTHLIKTRGQQVTLRCSPISGHKSVSWYQQVLGQGPQFIFQYYEKEERGRGNFPDRFSARQFPNYSSELNVNALLLGDSALYLCASSLDRSQETQYFGPGTRLLVL.

The gene calls are TRBV6-5 and TRBJ2-7, with 11 bases aligning to TRBD2. With V trimmed by 5 bases and J by 4 bases, 4 bases remained unmatched. The CDR3 sequence is 14 residues long. In germline, CDR1 is MNHEY, CDR2 SVGAGI. CDR3 in DNA: TGTGCCAGCAGTATTGGGACTAGCGGTTACGAGCAGTACTTC. It translates to CASSIGTSGYEQYF.